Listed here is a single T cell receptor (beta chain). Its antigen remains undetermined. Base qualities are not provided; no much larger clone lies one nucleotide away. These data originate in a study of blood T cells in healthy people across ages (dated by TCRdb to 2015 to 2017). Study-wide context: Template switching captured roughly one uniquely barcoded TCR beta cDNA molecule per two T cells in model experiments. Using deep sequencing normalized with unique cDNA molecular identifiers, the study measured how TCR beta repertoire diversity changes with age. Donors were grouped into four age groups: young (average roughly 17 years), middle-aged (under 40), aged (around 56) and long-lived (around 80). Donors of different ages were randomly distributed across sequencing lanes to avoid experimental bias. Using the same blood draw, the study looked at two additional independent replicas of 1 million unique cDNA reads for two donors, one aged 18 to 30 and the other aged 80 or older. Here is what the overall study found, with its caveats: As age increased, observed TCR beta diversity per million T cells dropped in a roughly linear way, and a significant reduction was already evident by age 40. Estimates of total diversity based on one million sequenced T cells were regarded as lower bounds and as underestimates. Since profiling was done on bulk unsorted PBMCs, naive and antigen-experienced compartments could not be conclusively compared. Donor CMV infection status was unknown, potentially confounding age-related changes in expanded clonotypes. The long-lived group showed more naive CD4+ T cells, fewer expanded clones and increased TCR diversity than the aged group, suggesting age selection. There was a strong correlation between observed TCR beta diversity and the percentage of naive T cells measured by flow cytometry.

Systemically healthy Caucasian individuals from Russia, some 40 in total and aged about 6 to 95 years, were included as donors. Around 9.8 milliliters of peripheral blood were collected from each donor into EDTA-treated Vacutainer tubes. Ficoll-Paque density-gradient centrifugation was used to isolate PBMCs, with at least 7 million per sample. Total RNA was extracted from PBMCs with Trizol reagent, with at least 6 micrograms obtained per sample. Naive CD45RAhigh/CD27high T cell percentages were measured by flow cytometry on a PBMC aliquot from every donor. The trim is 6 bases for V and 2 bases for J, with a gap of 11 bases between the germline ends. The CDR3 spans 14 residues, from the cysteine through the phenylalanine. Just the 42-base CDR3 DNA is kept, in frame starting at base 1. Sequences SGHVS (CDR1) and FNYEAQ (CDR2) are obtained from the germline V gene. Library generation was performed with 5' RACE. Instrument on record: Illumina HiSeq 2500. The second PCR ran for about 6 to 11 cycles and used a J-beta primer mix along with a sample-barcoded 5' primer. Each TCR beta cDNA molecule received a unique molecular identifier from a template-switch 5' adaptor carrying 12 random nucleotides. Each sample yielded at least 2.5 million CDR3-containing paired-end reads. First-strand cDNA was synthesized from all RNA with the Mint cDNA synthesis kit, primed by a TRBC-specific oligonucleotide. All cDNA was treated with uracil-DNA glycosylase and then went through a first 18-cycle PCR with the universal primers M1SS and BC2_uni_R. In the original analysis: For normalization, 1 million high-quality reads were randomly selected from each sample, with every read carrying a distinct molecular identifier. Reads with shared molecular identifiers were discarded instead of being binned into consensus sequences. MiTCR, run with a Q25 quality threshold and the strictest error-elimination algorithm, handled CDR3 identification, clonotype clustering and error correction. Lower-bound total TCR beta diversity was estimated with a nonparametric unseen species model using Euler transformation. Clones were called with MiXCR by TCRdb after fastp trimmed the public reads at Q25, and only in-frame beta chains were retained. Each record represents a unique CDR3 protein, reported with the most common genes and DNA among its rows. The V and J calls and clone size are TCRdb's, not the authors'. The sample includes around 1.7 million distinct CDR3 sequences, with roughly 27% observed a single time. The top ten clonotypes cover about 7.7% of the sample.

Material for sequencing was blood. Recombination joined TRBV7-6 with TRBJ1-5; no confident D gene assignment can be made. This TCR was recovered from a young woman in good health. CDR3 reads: CASRPQECNQPQHF. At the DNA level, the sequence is TGTGCCAGCAGGCCACAAGAGTGCAATCAGCCCCAGCATTTT.